Below are 25 T cell receptor beta chains sequenced from a single sample in a study of shared T cell receptors in the human thymus. Assay used: immunoSEQ multiplex PCR; TCRdb lists only in-frame clones, some missing. The sample lists hundreds of thousands of clones; over 75% were seen once. These data were likewise used in another study, on human thymus T cells.

Sequenced material: thymocytes. The receptor source for this set is a boy under two years old with a congenital heart defect.

The CDR3 DNA reads as TGTGCCAGCAGTACGGCTAGCGGAATACAAGAGACCCAGTACTTC. Translating gives CASSTASGIQETQYF. The V gene is TRBV9, the J gene TRBJ2-5; 7 nucleotides match TRBD2. CDR1 is SGDLS and CDR2 is YYNGEE in the germline V gene. V was pared by 5 bases and J by 2 bases, with 9 bases of the junction left unmatched. The CDR3 has 15 residues.

This chain joins TRBV7-2 and TRBJ2-1; 15 bases agree with TRBD2. J lost 9 bases, V lost 1 base, and 4 bases had no gene match. Germline V gives CDR1 SGHTA, CDR2 FQGNSA. The CDR3 covers 16 residues. For the CDR3, the DNA is TGTGCCAGCAGCTTAGGGACTAGCGGGAGGGGGATTGAGCAGTTCTTC. This gives the protein CASSLGTSGRGIEQFF.

The chain employs TRBV23-1 and TRBJ1-5, with 8 bases lining up with TRBD1. Being an ORF, TRBV23-1 has a function that is uncertain. The CDR3 runs to 14 residues. The V and J ends lost 7 bases and 3 bases, in that order; junction bases with no gene match: 5. CDR3 nucleotides: TGCGCCAGCATTATCAGGGGGCTCAATCAGCCCCAGCATTTT. Its protein product is CASIIRGLNQPQHF.

This rearrangement joins TRBV18 to TRBJ2-1; 12 positions agree with TRBD1. The germline gives CDR1 KGHSH, CDR2 LQKENI. V dropped 3 bases and J dropped 6; count of bases not matched to a gene: 3. This CDR3 is built from 15 residues. Here the CDR3 reads CASSPGQGAGNEQFF. The CDR3, as DNA: TGTGCCAGCTCACCGGGACAGGGGGCAGGCAATGAGCAGTTCTTC.

The gene calls are TRBV6-1 and TRBJ2-1, with TRBD2 as a possible D gene (5 bases). From germline, CDR1 is MNHNS and CDR2 SASEGT. Deletions cut 4 bases from V and 1 base from J, with 8 bases between. There are 14 residues in the CDR3. CDR3 protein: CASSGRVSYNEQFF. The CDR3 DNA sequence: TGTGCCAGCAGTGGGCGGGTTTCCTACAATGAGCAGTTCTTC.

Comment on this clone: This specimen includes other DNA sequences encoding the same CDR3. The chain employs TRBV11-3 and TRBJ2-7; TRBD2 might be the D (5 bases). V lost 0 bases and J lost 3, with 6 bases in between. This CDR3 has 13 residues. CDR1 and CDR2 (germline): SGHNT, YENEEA. DNA of the CDR3: TGTGCCAGCAGCTTAGATCGGGGCTACGAGCAGTACTTC. Translation: CASSLDRGYEQYF. The complete variable domain, with remaining parts taken from reference TRBV11-3 and TRBJ2-7, reads EAGVVQSPRYKIIEKKQPVAFWCNPISGHNTLYWYLQNLGQGPELLIRYENEEAVDDSQLPKDRFSAERLKGVDSTLKIQPAELGDSAVYLCASSLDRGYEQYFGPGTRLTVT.

The rearrangement joins TRBV5-8 to TRBJ1-5, with TRBD1 as a possible D gene (6 bases). The V end was cut by 1 base, the J end by 3 bases, with 17 bases between. CDR3 length equals 17 residues. CDR1 and CDR2 (germline): SGHTS, YDEGEE. The chain's CDR3 is CASSLSPRGVYNQPQHF. DNA for the CDR3: TGTGCCAGCAGCTTGAGTCCCAGGGGCGTTTACAATCAGCCCCAGCATTTT.

V gene TRBV7-9 combines with J gene TRBJ2-7; TRBD1 matches at 7 bases. Germline V gene sequence: CDR1 SEHNR, CDR2 FQNEAQ (reference sequence). CDR3 length equals 13 residues. V was clipped by 2 bases and J by 5 bases; unmatched bases: 3. Here the CDR3 reads CASSLSQGDEQYF. The CDR3 region has the DNA TGTGCCAGCAGCTTATCCCAGGGGGACGAGCAGTACTTC.

V is TRBV4-1 and J is TRBJ2-6; D possibly corresponds to TRBD2 (5 bases). Deletions cut 0 bases from V and 2 bases from J, with 20 bases between. The length of the CDR3 is 20 residues. CDR1 is MGHRA, CDR2 YSYEKL, per germline. Written as DNA, the CDR3 is TGCGCCAGCAGCCAAGACCCCACCGGGGTTAGTAAGACTGGGGCCAACGTCCTGACTTTC. It translates to CASSQDPTGVSKTGANVLTF.

The chain is built from TRBV29-1 and TRBJ1-1; D is possibly TRBD1 (5 bases). CDR3 size: 11 residues. Germline lookup yields CDR1 SQVTM and CDR2 ANQGSEA. Trimming stripped 5 bases from V and 4 bases from J, with 8 bases between. The CDR3 here is CSVLGATEAFF. In nucleotides, the CDR3 is TGCAGCGTTCTAGGGGCCACTGAAGCTTTCTTT.

This chain joins TRBV29-1 and TRBJ2-1, with 8 nucleotides matching TRBD2. Trimming cost V 4 bases and J 6 bases; bases outside gene matches: 8. Germline CDR1 is SQVTM and CDR2 is ANQGSEA. The CDR3 runs 14 residues. The CDR3 loop is CSVGSSGTINEQFF. CDR3 nucleotide sequence: TGCAGCGTTGGCAGTAGCGGGACGATCAATGAGCAGTTCTTC.

V gene TRBV7-2 combines with J gene TRBJ2-2; no clear D. Germline V gives CDR1 SGHTA, CDR2 FQGNSA. V lost 3 bases to trimming and J lost 0 bases, with 11 bases between them. This CDR3 is 16 amino acids long. CDR3 in amino acids: CASSLNQRTNTGELFF. CDR3 in DNA: TGTGCCAGCAGCTTGAACCAGCGAACGAACACCGGGGAGCTGTTTTTT.

The chain is built from TRBV9 and TRBJ2-1; 9 bases agree with TRBD2. Germline CDR1 reads SGDLS; CDR2 reads YYNGEE. Trimming took 4 bases from V and 10 from J; bases not matched to a gene: 12. This CDR3 has 15 residues. The CDR3 protein is CASSSQGLAPWEQFF. The CDR3 DNA follows: TGTGCCAGCAGCTCCCAGGGACTAGCTCCGTGGGAGCAGTTCTTC.

The CDR3 DNA reads as TGTGCCAGCACCGTGTCGGGTGGCAACACTGAAGCTTTCTTT. Translation: CASTVSGGNTEAFF. The chain employs TRBV27 and TRBJ1-1; D remains unclear. The CDR3 runs 14 residues. Trimming cost V 7 bases and J 2 bases, with 14 bases left between them. CDR1 and CDR2 (germline): MNHEY, SMNVEV (reference sequence).

Details on this clone: Since no conserved phenylalanine or tryptophan closes the CDR3, a read error is the likely cause. The genes are TRBV30 and TRBJ1-2; D not resolved. CDR3 length: 14 residues. The germline V gene has CDR1 GTSNPN and CDR2 SVGIG (reference sequence). Trimming removed 4 bases from V and 0 bases from J, with 12 bases in between. The CDR3 nucleotides are TGTGCCTGGACCCTACCTGTGGCTAACTATGGCTACACCCTC. This gives the protein CAWTLPVANYGYTL.

The chain employs TRBV5-4 and TRBJ2-7; TRBD2 agrees at 13 bases. This CDR3 spans 15 amino acids. V dropped 6 bases and J dropped 8; count of bases not matched to a gene: 11. From germline, CDR1 is SGHNT and CDR2 YYREEE (reference sequence). The CDR3 nucleotides are TGTGCCAGCACCATACTGGGGACTAGCGGGAAGCAGCAGTACTTC. This encodes CASTILGTSGKQQYF.

To note about this clone: One end of the junction fails to match germline, which may point to a read error. This chain uses TRBV7-7 with TRBJ2-1; no clear D gene. From germline, CDR1 is SSHAT and CDR2 FNYEAQ (reference sequence). The CDR3 has 15 residues. CDR3 amino acids: CASSLFRVKDNEQFF. Written as DNA, the CDR3 is TGTGCTAGCAGCTTATTCCGGGTAAAAGACAATGAGCAGTTCTTC.

J is TRBJ2-7 and V is TRBV28; possible D gene TRBD1, 5 bases. The V gene lost 3 bases and the J gene lost 0 bases, with 9 bases spanning the gap. This CDR3 is 14 amino acids long. From germline, CDR1 is MDHEN and CDR2 SYDVKM. Here the CDR3 reads CASSFDRSSYEQYF. The DNA for the CDR3 is TGTGCCAGCAGTTTTGACAGAAGCTCCTACGAGCAGTACTTC.

The genes are TRBV7-6 and TRBJ2-7; a possible D gene is TRBD2 (6 bases). Deletions cut 5 bases from V and 4 bases from J, with 24 bases between. This CDR3 spans 17 amino acids. The germline V gene has CDR1 SGHVS and CDR2 FNYEAQ. The DNA of the CDR3 is TGTGCCAGCAGCGCCATACACCGGACTACGGAAAGTTACGAGCAGTACTTC. It yields the protein CASSAIHRTTESYEQYF. Complete variable domain (other parts from reference TRBV7-6 and TRBJ2-7): GAGVSQSPRYKVTKRGQDVALRCDPISGHVSLYWYRQALGQGPEFLTYFNYEAQQDKSGLPNDRFSAERPEGSISTLTIQRTEQRDSAMYRCASSAIHRTTESYEQYFGPGTRLTVT.

The V gene is TRBV6-6, the J gene TRBJ1-2; 8 bases are shared with TRBD1. CDR1 is MNHNY and CDR2 is SVGAGI in the germline V gene (reference sequence). V lost 2 bases and J lost 7; bases outside the gene matches: 6. The CDR3 is 14 residues long. This CDR3 reads CASSYGQGAGGYTF. CDR3 coding DNA: TGTGCCAGCAGTTACGGGCAGGGGGCAGGTGGCTACACCTTC.

This clone has just one count. The chain links TRBV10-3 to TRBJ1-1; D is possibly TRBD1 (5 bases). This CDR3 spans 13 amino acids. CDR1 and CDR2 from the germline V gene are ENHRY and SYGVKD. With 4 bases removed from V and 3 bases from J, the gap between germline ends came to 9 bases. The CDR3 loop reads CAISAQGDTEAFF. CDR3 bases: TGTGCCATCAGTGCTCAGGGTGACACTGAAGCTTTCTTT.

The chain links TRBV6-5 to TRBJ2-7; D might be TRBD2 (6 bases). There are 15 residues in the CDR3. The germline V and J ends were trimmed by 2 bases and 2 bases, with 13 bases remaining between them. In germline, CDR1 is MNHEY, CDR2 SVGAGI. DNA for the CDR3: TGTGCCAGCAGTTACGAAGCGGGTCTGCCCTACGAGCAGTACTTC. It codes for CASSYEAGLPYEQYF.

In regard to this clone: The limits of the CDR3 on the DNA are not certain, so only TCRdb's listed CDR3 is given. This sequence joins TRBV6-6 and TRBJ1-2. The CDR3 has 9 residues if both end residues are counted. Germline lookup yields CDR1 MNHNY and CDR2 SVGAGI (reference sequence). The CDR3: CGAYFCYTF.

This rearrangement joins TRBV28 to TRBJ2-7; the D is unclear. V lost 3 bases and J 5 bases, leaving 17 bases between the germline ends. Germline assignment: CDR1 MDHEN and CDR2 SYDVKM. The CDR3 length is 15 residues. The chain's CDR3 is CASSFQVVGSHEQYF. CDR3 coding DNA: TGTGCCAGCAGTTTTCAGGTGGTGGGCAGCCACGAGCAGTACTTC.

This chain joins TRBV2 and TRBJ2-7, with TRBD1 matching over 7 bases. The junction had 7 bases not matched to a gene; V was cut back by 3 bases and J by 2 bases. The V gene's germline CDR1 is SNHLY and CDR2 FYNNEI. This CDR3 contains 15 residues. The DNA for the CDR3 is TGTGCCAGCAGTGATAACCGGGACAGAGCCTACGAGCAGTACTTC. Its protein is CASSDNRDRAYEQYF.